This T cell receptor beta chain was retrieved from a study of cytomegalovirus exposure and HLA in healthy donors (dated by TCRdb to 2016 to 2017). Background on the whole study: In an earlier analysis of 550 to 750 of the donors, 250 to 300 Gb of sequence data and 95 million to 130 million unique TCR beta sequences from about 179 million T cells were reported. A later genetic analysis took genome-wide SNP genotypes for about 65% of the 666 donors and used that subset as a discovery cohort. Using immunosequencing, the study profiled T cell repertoires from approximately 700 subjects and related those repertoires to cytomegalovirus serostatus. An early release that covered some 640 HLA-typed donors contained about 290 gigabases of sequencing data and some 87 million unique TCR sequences. Of the roughly 410 genotyped donors, roughly 76% were placed in the genetic ancestry cluster associated with self-reported Caucasian donors. Typing coverage differed by locus: A, B, C, DRB1 and DQB1 were typed in about 629-640 donors, DQA1 in roughly 500, DPA1 in nearly 610, and DPB1 in about 450. A few DR-DQ haplotypes were treated as single units for association and clustering because of strong linkage in the cohort. The study combined high-throughput TCR immunosequencing, statistical association of individual TCRs with disease status, and machine learning to predict cytomegalovirus infection status. Every discovery cohort repertoire had been produced on one sequencing platform. A separate validation cohort of approximately 130 different subjects was used in addition to the approximately 700-subject first cohort. In an earlier analysis of roughly 580 of the donors, high-throughput TCR beta sequencing was used to judge whether each TCR beta V gene segment behaved as functional or pseudogenic. A later analysis re-examined previously published TCR beta repertoires from more than 550 donors and added high-resolution HLA genotyping to investigate patterns of TCR occurrence. Alongside the repertoire data, information on donor age, sex, ethnicity and CMV serostatus was compiled. The study aimed to test whether signatures of past pathogen exposure could be identified by cataloging public T cell receptors. On average, around 230,000 unique TCR beta nucleotide sequences were sequenced per donor among a few hundred genotyped donors of the cohort, with roughly 18% of those sequences being non-productive. Class I and class II HLA loci were covered by the typing at four-digit resolution. In the later analysis, no new phenotypic data were used to find candidate immune exposures; instead, reliance was placed on TCR beta sequences and their occurrence across donors. The full study reports these points: The only immune exposure information available for the cohort was CMV serostatus. In an earlier analysis of a few hundred of the donors, most TCR beta V segments were observed in productive rearrangements about 90% or about 30% of the time, broadly matching IMGT annotations. Most TCR sequences were observed very rarely across donors, whereas some public TCRs were present in many individuals. In a later analysis, HLA-associated TCR beta chains were found to be more clonally expanded and to have lower generation probabilities than equally common non-associated chains. Roughly uniform sequencing depth across donors was assumed in presence/absence analyses, although this assumption may not hold. A further reported finding was that TCR beta sequences accurately predicted the HLA-A and HLA-B alleles for most subjects in the first cohort. When HLA alleles, especially DR and DQ, strongly co-occurred, TCR associations were difficult to assign to individual alleles. A group of highly shared sequence variants was considered likely to be a technical artifact of the sequencing pipeline. At a false discovery rate of 0.05, a later analysis linked around 15,000 TCR beta sequences to specific HLA alleles. The authors suggested that the approach could potentially be generalized to other disease states and immunological phenotypes. Correlated functional status among segregating V segments might reflect linkage disequilibrium, but an unknown experimental factor could not be ruled out. Some IMGT-functional V segments, including TRBV6-2 and TRBV6-3, could not be distinguished by the 87-base-pair reads and were therefore excluded. A total of 150 or so TCR beta chains were listed by the study as associated with cytomegalovirus. In a later genetic analysis, a missense DCLRE1C variant was associated with V-gene and J-gene trimming of TCR beta chains, and the association was replicated in an independent cohort. In a later analysis, most CMV-associated TCR beta chains were found to appear HLA-restricted, with HLA associations seemingly driven largely by CMV exposure. Seventeen rarely observed V segments, including chromosome 9 orphons, were excluded from the earlier analysis of about 610 of the donors because counts were too low. According to a later analysis, parvovirus B19, influenza, CMV and Epstein-Barr virus appeared linked to several top co-occurrence clusters. Because HLA typing was unavailable for some donors at each locus, only the typed subset was used in association tests. Only TCR beta chains were sequenced in this cohort, and the absence of alpha or paired-chain data limited detectable features. Cytomegalovirus status was reported to be diagnosed by the classifier with high specificity and sensitivity in both the original and validation cohorts. In a later analysis, TCR association rates were found to vary across HLA loci, with the most associated TCRs seen for DRB1 alleles and the fewest for HLA-C alleles. In vitro tests confirmed that a few of the cytomegalovirus-associated TCR beta chains recognize cytomegalovirus antigens. A later genetic analysis reported fewer N-insertions in productive TCRs among donors in an Asian-associated ancestry cluster than the roughly 720-donor mean.

V loses 3 bases, J loses 4 bases, and the germline ends lie 10 bases apart. Including cysteine and phenylalanine, the CDR3 has 13 amino acids. CDR3 DNA is the only sequence kept; it has 39 bases, read in frame from the first base. CDR1 and CDR2, per the germline V gene, are SGDLS and YYNGEE. Regarding this clone: It has no known antigen specificity. No quality values exist for individual bases; no much larger clone is one base distant.

The library was generated by the immunoSEQ multiplex PCR assay. For the multiplex PCR, a mixture combining 60 forward primers for TCR Vbeta segments and 13 reverse primers for TCR Jbeta segments was used. The CDR3 region of rearranged TCR beta genes was amplified from genomic DNA with a multiplex PCR assay. The Illumina HiSeq System was used to sequence the amplified TCR beta libraries as 87-base-pair reads. From the authors' description of their analysis: A later analysis counted some 74 million unique TCR beta chains across the 550 to 750 repertoires, and roughly 9.9 million of these chains were shared by at least two donors. Raw reads were error-corrected and collapsed into unique sequences with a nearest-neighbor algorithm that merged closely related sequences to remove PCR and sequencing errors. CDR3 sequences were aligned to IMGT reference sequences to assign V, D and J gene segments. For a sequence to be retained, a match of at least six nucleotides was required to both a V gene segment and a J gene segment. A rearrangement was called productive if the CDR3 had no stop codons and remained in frame with V and J, and every other rearrangement was called non-productive. CDR3 was defined by IMGT convention, running from the second conserved V-encoded cysteine to the conserved J-encoded phenylalanine. In an earlier analysis of 550 to 650 of the donors, sequences lacking an unambiguous match to a single V gene segment were excluded. An earlier analysis of a few hundred of the donors called V segments functional above 56.7% productive rearrangements and segregating when the between-donor standard deviation exceeded 5%. A statistical classification framework was developed to diagnose cytomegalovirus status using the catalog of TCR beta chain sequences. In a later analysis, V and J genes were assigned by comparing TCR nucleotide sequences against IMGT/GENE-DB human TR gene sequences. A later analysis assigned CDR3 sequences and most-parsimonious VDJ recombination scenarios with the TCRdist pipeline. In a later analysis, every TCR beta chain was defined by the combination of its CDR3 amino acid sequence and its V-gene family, and reads without a unique V-gene family were dropped. As a way to deal with suspected cross-contamination and a sequencing artifact, a later analysis dropped 450 to 700 nucleotide sequences that were highly shared and had low generation probability. In a later analysis, a clonal expansion index was calculated for each public chain from normalized within-repertoire ranks of inferred template counts. Generation probabilities in a later analysis came from a VDJ recombination model fitted to out-of-frame rearrangements, and those results were checked against IGoR. In a later analysis, hypergeometric tests were used to score TCR-TCR, TCR-HLA and TCR-CMV co-occurrence, with a repertoire-size bias correction applied to TCR pairs. A later analysis estimated false discovery rates by permuting HLA or CMV assignments 20 times. In a later analysis, co-occurring TCRs were grouped with DBSCAN, and TCRdist sequence similarity was added when clustering was performed within HLA-allele-positive subsets. Repertoires with fewer than 30,000 or more than 120,000 public chains, plus five repertoires with anomalous nucleotide sharing, were excluded from co-occurrence clustering. TCRdb retrieved this table from immuneACCESS and kept in-frame rearrangements only. Not all clones are present; in checked studies, unresolved V genes account for under half, and no reason is known for the remainder. V, J and clone size derive from that table, while D and trimming were established from the DNA sequence. Across this sample there are a few hundred thousand clones, with roughly 80% seen only once. Of the sample, about 3.1% is held by the ten largest clones.

The cohort was made up of about 610 healthy bone marrow donors. At the time of sampling, every cohort member was nominally healthy, though immune exposures that went unrecorded were likely present. The donor was CMV seronegative and belonged to the group of 350 to 400 seronegative cohort members. A peripheral blood sample was provided by each donor, and peripheral blood mononuclear cells were used for TCR beta sequencing. The Qiagen DNeasy Blood Extraction Kit was used to extract genomic DNA from the blood cell samples. In this chain, TRBV9 is recombined with TRBJ1-2, with TRBD1 as a weak D call on 5 bases. Sequencing input: PBMCs. This clonotype originated in a man aged 25-40 years in good health and CMV-seronegative. The CDR3 loop reads CASSGRDSYGYTF. The bases read TGTGCCAGCAGCGGCCGGGACTCCTATGGCTACACCTTC.